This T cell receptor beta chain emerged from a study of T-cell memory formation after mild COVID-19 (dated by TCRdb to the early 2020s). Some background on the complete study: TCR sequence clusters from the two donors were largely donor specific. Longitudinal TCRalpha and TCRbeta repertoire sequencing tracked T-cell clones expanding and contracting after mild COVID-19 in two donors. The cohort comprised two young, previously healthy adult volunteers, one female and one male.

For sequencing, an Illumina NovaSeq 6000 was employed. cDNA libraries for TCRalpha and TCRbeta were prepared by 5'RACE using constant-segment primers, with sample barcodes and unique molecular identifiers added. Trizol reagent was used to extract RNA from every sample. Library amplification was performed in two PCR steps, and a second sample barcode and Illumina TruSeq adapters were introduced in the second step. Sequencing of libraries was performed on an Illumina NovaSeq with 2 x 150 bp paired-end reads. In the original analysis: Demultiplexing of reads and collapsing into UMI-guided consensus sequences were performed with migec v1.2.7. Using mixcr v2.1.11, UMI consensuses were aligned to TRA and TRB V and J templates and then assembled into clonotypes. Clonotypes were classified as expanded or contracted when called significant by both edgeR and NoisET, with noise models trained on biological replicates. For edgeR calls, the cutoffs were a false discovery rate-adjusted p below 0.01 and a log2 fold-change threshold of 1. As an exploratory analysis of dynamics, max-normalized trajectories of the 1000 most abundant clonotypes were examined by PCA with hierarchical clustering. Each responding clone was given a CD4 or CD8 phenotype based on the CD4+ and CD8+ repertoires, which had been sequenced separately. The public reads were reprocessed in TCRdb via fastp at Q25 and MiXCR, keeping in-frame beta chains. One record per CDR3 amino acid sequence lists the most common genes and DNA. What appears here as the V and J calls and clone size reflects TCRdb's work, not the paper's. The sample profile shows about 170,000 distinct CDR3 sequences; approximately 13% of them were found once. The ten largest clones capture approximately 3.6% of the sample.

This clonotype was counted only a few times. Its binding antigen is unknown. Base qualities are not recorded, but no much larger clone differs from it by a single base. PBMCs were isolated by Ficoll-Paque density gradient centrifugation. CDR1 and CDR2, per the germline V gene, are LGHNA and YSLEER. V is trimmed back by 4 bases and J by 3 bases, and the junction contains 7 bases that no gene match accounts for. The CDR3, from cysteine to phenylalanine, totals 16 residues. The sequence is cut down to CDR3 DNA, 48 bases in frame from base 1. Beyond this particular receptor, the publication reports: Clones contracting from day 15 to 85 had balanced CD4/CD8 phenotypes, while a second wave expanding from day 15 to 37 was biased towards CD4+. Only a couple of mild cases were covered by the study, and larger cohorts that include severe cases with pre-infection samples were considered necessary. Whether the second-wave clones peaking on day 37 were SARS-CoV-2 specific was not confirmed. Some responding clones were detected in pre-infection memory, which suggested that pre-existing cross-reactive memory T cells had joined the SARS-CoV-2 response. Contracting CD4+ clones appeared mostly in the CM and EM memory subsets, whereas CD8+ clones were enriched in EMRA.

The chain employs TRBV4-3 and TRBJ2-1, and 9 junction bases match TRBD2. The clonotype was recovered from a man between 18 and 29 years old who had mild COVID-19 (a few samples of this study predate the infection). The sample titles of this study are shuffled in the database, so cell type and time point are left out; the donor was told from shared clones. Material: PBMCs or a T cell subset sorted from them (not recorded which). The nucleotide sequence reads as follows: TGCGCCAGCAGCCGAGAGGGCGGGGGGGGCTACAATGAGCAGTTCTTC. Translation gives CASSREGGGGYNEQFF.